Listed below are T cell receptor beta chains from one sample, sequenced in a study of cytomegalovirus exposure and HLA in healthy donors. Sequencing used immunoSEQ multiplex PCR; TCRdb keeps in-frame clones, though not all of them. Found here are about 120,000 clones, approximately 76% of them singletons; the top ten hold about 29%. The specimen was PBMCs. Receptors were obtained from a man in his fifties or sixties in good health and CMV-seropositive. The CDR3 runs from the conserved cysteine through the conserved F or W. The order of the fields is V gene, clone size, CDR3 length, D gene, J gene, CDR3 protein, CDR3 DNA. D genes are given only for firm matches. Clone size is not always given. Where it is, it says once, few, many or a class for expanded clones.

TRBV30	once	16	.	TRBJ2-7	CAWSVLGGLSAYEQYF	TGTGCCTGGAGTGTACTCGGGGGACTGTCCGCCTACGAGCAGTACTTC
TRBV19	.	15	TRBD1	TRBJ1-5	CASNRHRGMGQPQHF	TGTGCCAGTAACCGACACAGGGGGATGGGTCAGCCCCAGCATTTT
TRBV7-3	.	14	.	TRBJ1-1	CASSLGGVHTEAFF	TGTGCCAGCAGCTTAGGGGGGGTTCACACTGAAGCTTTCTTT
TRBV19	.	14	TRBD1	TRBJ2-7	CASGTGGIIGEQYF	TGTGCCAGTGGGACAGGGGGCATCATCGGCGAGCAGTACTTC
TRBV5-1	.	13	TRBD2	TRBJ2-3	CASSLREGDTQYF	TGCGCCAGCAGCTTGAGGGAGGGAGATACGCAGTATTTT
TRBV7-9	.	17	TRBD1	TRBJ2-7	CASSSVSGTVNPYEQYF	TGTGCCAGCAGCTCGGTGTCCGGGACAGTTAATCCCTACGAGCAGTACTTC
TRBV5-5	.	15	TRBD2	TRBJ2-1	CASSLGGSSYNEQFF	TGTGCCAGCAGCTTGGGCGGGAGCTCCTACAATGAGCAGTTCTTC
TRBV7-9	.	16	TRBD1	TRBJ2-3	CASSPRDRPGTDTQYF	TGTGCCAGCAGCCCTCGGGACAGACCCGGCACAGATACGCAGTATTTT
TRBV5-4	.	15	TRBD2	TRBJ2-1	CASSHGLAGGREQFF	TGTGCCAGCAGCCATGGGCTAGCGGGGGGGCGCGAGCAGTTCTTC
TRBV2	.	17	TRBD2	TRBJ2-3	CASSQLAGDHEVDTQYF	TGTGCCAGCAGCCAACTAGCGGGAGACCACGAGGTGGATACGCAGTATTTT
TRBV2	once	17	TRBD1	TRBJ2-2	CASSDPRGRVRTGELFF	TGTGCCAGCAGCGACCCAAGGGGGCGCGTGAGGACCGGGGAGCTGTTTTTT
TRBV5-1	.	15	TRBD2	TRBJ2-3	CASSAGLARTDTQYF	TGCGCCAGCAGCGCTGGACTAGCGCGTACAGATACGCAGTATTTT
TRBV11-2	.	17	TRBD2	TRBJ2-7	CASSLELAGGPGREQYF	TGTGCCAGCAGCTTAGAGCTAGCGGGAGGGCCAGGAAGGGAGCAGTACTTC
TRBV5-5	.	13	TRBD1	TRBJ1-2	CASSSGQYYGYTF	TGTGCCAGCAGCTCGGGACAGTATTATGGCTACACCTTC
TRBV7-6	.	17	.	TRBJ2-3	CASSALGWGGNTDTQYF	TGTGCCAGCAGCGCTCTCGGGTGGGGCGGGAACACAGATACGCAGTATTTT
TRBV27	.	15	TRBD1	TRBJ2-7	CASSHRDRSRSEQYF	TGTGCCAGCAGTCACCGGGACAGGTCCCGATCCGAGCAGTACTTC
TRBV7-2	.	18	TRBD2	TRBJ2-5	CASSRKVGTSGREETQYF	TGTGCCAGCAGCCGCAAAGTGGGGACTAGCGGGAGGGAAGAGACCCAGTACTTC
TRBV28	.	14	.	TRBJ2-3	CASSLSGSTDTQYF	TGTGCCAGCAGTTTATCTGGCAGCACAGATACGCAGTATTTT
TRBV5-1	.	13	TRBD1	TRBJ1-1	CASSLAWDSEAFF	TGCGCCAGCAGCTTGGCTTGGGACAGTGAAGCTTTCTTT
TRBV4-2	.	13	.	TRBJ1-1	CASSLATGRVAFF	TGTGCCAGCAGCCTCGCTACGGGGAGGGTTGCTTTCTTT
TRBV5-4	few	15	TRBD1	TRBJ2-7	CASSLGHRGYYEQYF	TGTGCCAGCAGTTTAGGTCACAGGGGGTACTACGAGCAGTACTTC
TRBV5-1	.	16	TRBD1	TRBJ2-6	CASSPGDRAGANVLTF	TGCGCCAGCAGCCCGGGGGACAGGGCCGGGGCCAACGTCCTGACTTTC
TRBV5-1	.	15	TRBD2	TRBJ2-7	CASSWGASGIHEQYF	TGCGCCAGCAGCTGGGGGGCTAGCGGGATCCACGAGCAGTACTTC
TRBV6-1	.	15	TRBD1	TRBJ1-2	CASSRTGESSSGYTF	TGTGCCAGCAGCCGGACAGGGGAGTCTTCTAGCGGCTACACCTTC
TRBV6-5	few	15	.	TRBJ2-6	CASSYTRAGANVLTF	TGTGCCAGCAGTTACACCAGGGCAGGGGCCAACGTCCTGACTTTC
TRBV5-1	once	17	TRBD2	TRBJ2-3	CASSRASGGPRSDTQYF	TGCGCCAGCTCGAGGGCTAGCGGGGGGCCGAGGTCAGATACGCAGTATTTT
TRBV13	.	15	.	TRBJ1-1	CASSLLGESYTEAFF	TGTGCCAGCAGCTTACTAGGCGAATCTTACACTGAAGCTTTCTTT
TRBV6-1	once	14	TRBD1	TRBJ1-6	CACPDAGGGSPLHF	TGTGCCTGCCCGGACGCAGGGGGAGGTTCACCCCTCCACTTT
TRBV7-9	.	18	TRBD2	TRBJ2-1	CASSSTSGRVGSYNEQFF	TGTGCCAGCAGCTCGACTAGCGGGAGAGTGGGCTCCTACAATGAGCAGTTCTTC
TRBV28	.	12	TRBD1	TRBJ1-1	CASWGQATEAFF	TGTGCCAGTTGGGGACAGGCCACTGAAGCTTTCTTT
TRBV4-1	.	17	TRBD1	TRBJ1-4	CASSLTQTGTGDEKLFF	TGCGCCAGCAGCCTAACCCAAACCGGGACAGGGGACGAAAAACTGTTTTTT
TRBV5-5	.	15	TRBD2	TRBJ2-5	CASSRMTSLQETQYF	TGTGCCAGCAGCCGTATGACTAGCCTCCAAGAGACCCAGTACTTC
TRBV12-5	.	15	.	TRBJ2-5	CASGLVFLGRETQYF	TGTGCTAGTGGTTTGGTGTTCCTGGGCAGAGAGACCCAGTACTTC
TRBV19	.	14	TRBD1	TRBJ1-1	CASSRQGANTEAFF	TGTGCCAGTAGCCGACAGGGGGCGAACACTGAAGCTTTCTTT
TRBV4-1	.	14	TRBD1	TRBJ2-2	CASSQALRGWELFF	TGCGCCAGCAGCCAGGCCCTCAGGGGGTGGGAGCTGTTTTTT
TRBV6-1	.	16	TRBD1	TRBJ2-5	CASSVGWARGMETQYF	TGTGCCAGCAGTGTTGGGTGGGCCAGGGGGATGGAGACCCAGTACTTC
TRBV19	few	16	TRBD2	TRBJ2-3	CASSSRLAGGIDTQYF	TGTGCCAGTAGTTCCAGACTAGCGGGAGGGATAGATACGCAGTATTTT
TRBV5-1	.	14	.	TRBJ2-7	CASSSTAHSYEQYF	TGCGCCAGCAGCTCGACAGCACACTCCTACGAGCAGTACTTC
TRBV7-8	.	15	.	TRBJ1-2	CASSLVVGGLYGYTF	TGTGCCAGCAGCTTAGTGGTCGGGGGACTCTATGGCTACACCTTC
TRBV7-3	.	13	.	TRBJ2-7	CASSLTRSDEQYF	TGTGCCAGCAGCTTAACGAGGAGCGACGAGCAGTACTTC
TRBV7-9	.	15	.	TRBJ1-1	CASSLVGGWNTEAFF	TGTGCCAGCAGCTTAGTGGGGGGGTGGAACACTGAAGCTTTCTTT
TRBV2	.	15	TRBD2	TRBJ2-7	CASRGASGTSYEQYF	TGTGCCAGCAGGGGGGCTAGCGGGACCTCCTACGAGCAGTACTTC
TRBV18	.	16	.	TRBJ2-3	CASSPAGTGGTDTQYF	TGTGCCAGCTCACCCGCCGGGACGGGAGGCACAGATACGCAGTATTTT
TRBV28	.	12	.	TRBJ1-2	CASRQPVGGYTF	TGTGCCAGTCGACAGCCGGTCGGGGGCTACACCTTC
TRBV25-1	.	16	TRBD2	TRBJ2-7	CASRGSRPGGDGEQYF	TGTGCCAGCAGGGGTTCCCGACCGGGAGGGGACGGCGAGCAGTACTTC
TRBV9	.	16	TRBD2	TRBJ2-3	CASSVGSGGVTDTQYF	TGTGCCAGCAGCGTAGGGAGCGGGGGAGTCACAGATACGCAGTATTTT
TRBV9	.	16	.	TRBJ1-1	CASSPDPLGGRTEAFF	TGTGCCAGCAGCCCCGATCCGCTGGGGGGTAGGACTGAAGCTTTCTTT
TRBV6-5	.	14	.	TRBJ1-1	CASRAGIMNTEAFF	TGTGCCAGCAGAGCAGGGATCATGAACACTGAAGCTTTCTTT
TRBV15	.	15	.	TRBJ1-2	CATSRDPLRDRGYTF	TGTGCCACCAGCAGAGATCCCTTGAGGGATCGGGGCTACACCTTC
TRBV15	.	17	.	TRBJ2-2	CATSRDMGAANTGELFF	TGTGCCACCAGCAGAGATATGGGGGCAGCGAACACCGGGGAGCTGTTTTTT
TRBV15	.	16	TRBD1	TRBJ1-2	CATSRDHDRGDYGYTF	TGTGCCACCAGCAGAGATCACGACAGGGGTGACTATGGCTACACCTTC